This passage covers 13 T cell receptor beta chains from one sample sequenced in a study of T-cell reconstitution after alpha-beta-depleted transplantation in children. The authors prepared the TCRbeta library with unique molecular identifiers. TCRdb re-called the PCR reads through MiXCR, storing one row per CDR3 protein. This table holds approximately 510,000 distinct CDR3 sequences, about 18% found once. Sequenced material: PBMCs from the stem cell graft donor, taken from the stem cell graft. The origin of the receptors is a human donor who donated a stem cell graft to a child with acute lymphoblastic leukemia.

This clonotype was counted only a few times. The rearrangement uses TRBV27 and TRBJ2-1, with 12 bases aligning to TRBD2. Germline CDR1 MNHEY, CDR2 SMNVEV (reference sequence). The CDR3 loop spans 20 amino acids. The trim removed 6 bases at V and 0 bases at J, leaving 15 bases unmatched. Here the CDR3 reads CASSPLAGGLGWGSYNEQFF. Here the CDR3 DNA reads TGTGCCAGCAGCCCACTAGCGGGAGGATTGGGGTGGGGCTCCTACAATGAGCAGTTCTTC.

Only a few counts were recorded for this clonotype. This chain connects TRBV7-3 to TRBJ2-3; D gene ambiguous. The germline V and J ends were trimmed by 1 base and 0 bases, with 11 bases remaining between them. Germline-derived CDR1 and CDR2 are SGHTA and FQGTGA. The CDR3 contains 16 residues. The CDR3: CASSLMPGPSTDTQYF. CDR3 nucleotide sequence: TGTGCCAGCAGCTTAATGCCAGGACCCAGCACAGATACGCAGTATTTT.

This clonotype turned up a few times. The rearrangement joins TRBV5-1 to TRBJ1-6; 7 bases line up with TRBD1. V lost 4 bases, J lost 10 bases, and 8 bases stayed unmatched. The CDR3 covers 14 residues. CDR1 is SGHRS, CDR2 YFSETQ, per germline. The chain's CDR3 is CASSVTGMASPLHF. DNA of the CDR3: TGCGCCAGCAGCGTGACAGGGATGGCCTCACCCCTCCACTTT.

The gene calls are TRBV29-1 and TRBJ2-2, with TRBD2 as a possible D gene (6 bases). The germline CDR1 and CDR2 sequences are SQVTM and ANQGSEA. The CDR3 covers 15 residues. Trimming removed 4 bases at V and 2 bases at J, with 14 bases between. The CDR3 DNA reads as TGCAGCGTTGCTTCGGGACTTTCAAACACCGGGGAGCTGTTTTTT. This encodes CSVASGLSNTGELFF.

This clonotype was seen a few times. The rearrangement joins TRBV3-1 to TRBJ1-1; 9 nucleotides agree with TRBD1. CDR3 size: 21 residues. The germline CDR1 and CDR2 sequences are LGHDT and YNNKEL (reference sequence). After removal of 3 bases from V and 3 bases from J, the junction contained 23 bases not matched to a gene. The DNA of the CDR3 is TGTGCCAGCAGCCAGGGGGACAGGGTGATGTCTGATGGGGTTATAGACACTGAAGCTTTCTTT. Translated: CASSQGDRVMSDGVIDTEAFF.

Ten or more counts support this clonotype. This chain links TRBV24-1 with TRBJ2-3, with 14 bases lining up with TRBD2. The CDR3 is 17 residues long. With V trimmed by 4 bases and J by 0 bases, 2 bases remained unmatched. Per the germline V gene, CDR1 is KGHDR and CDR2 is SFDVKD. The CDR3: CATSERTSGRSTDTQYF. The CDR3 bases are TGTGCCACCAGTGAACGGACTAGCGGGAGGAGCACAGATACGCAGTATTTT.

This clonotype was detected a few times. The J gene is TRBJ2-7, the V gene TRBV6-4; possibly TRBD2 for D (5 bases). V was clipped by 2 bases and J by 5 bases, with 10 bases between them. From germline, CDR1 is MRHNA and CDR2 SNTAGT. The CDR3 loop spans 13 amino acids. CDR3 amino acids: CASSDRVGDEQYF. Written as DNA, the CDR3 is TGTGCCAGCAGTGACCGGGTCGGGGACGAGCAGTACTTC.

This clonotype was seen more than once but under ten times. The chain couples TRBV5-1 to TRBJ2-1; D possibly uses TRBD1 or TRBD2 (5 bases each). This CDR3 has 15 amino acids. The V gene lost 4 bases and the J gene lost 12 bases, with 23 bases spanning the gap. Per the germline V gene, CDR1 is SGHRS and CDR2 is YFSETQ. In nucleotides, the CDR3 is TGCGCCAGCAGCCCCGGAGAGGGGTCCTACGGCGTGCAGTTCTTC. Its protein product is CASSPGEGSYGVQFF. Based on the CDR3 plus reference TRBV5-1 and TRBJ2-1, the full variable domain is KAGVTQTPRYLIKTRGQQVTLSCSPISGHRSVSWYQQTPGQGLQFLFEYFSETQRNKGNFPGRFSGRQFSNSRSEMNVSTLELGDSALYLCASSPGEGSYGVQFFGPGTRLTVL.

The V call is TRBV5-4, the J call TRBJ1-1; D may be TRBD1 (6 bases). The CDR3 is made up of 12 amino acids. The germline V and J ends were trimmed by 7 bases and 4 bases, with 11 bases remaining between them. Germline V gene lookup returns CDR1 SGHNT and CDR2 YYREEE (reference sequence). CDR3 DNA sequence: TGTGCCAGCTCAGGGGACGGCACTGAAGCTTTCTTT. Amino acid sequence: CASSGDGTEAFF.

The chain employs TRBV20-1 and TRBJ2-7; perhaps TRBD1 as D (6 bases). V lost 4 bases and J lost 3, with 16 bases in between. From germline, CDR1 is DFQATT and CDR2 SNEGSKA (reference sequence). The CDR3 has 14 amino acids. CDR3 coding DNA: TGCAGTGCTATTTTCAGGGGCGCCCGCTACGAGCAGTACTTC. The encoded protein is CSAIFRGARYEQYF.

The chain recombines TRBV4-1 with TRBJ1-5, with D perhaps matching TRBD1 (6 bases). Trimming cost V 1 base and J 2 bases, with 9 bases left between them. Germline V gene data show CDR1 as MGHRA and CDR2 as YSYEKL. This CDR3 spans 15 amino acids. In DNA form, the CDR3 reads TGCGCCAGCAGCCAAGGCAGGGGAGGCAATCAGCCCCAGCATTTT. Its protein is CASSQGRGGNQPQHF.

This clonotype was detected only a few times. The chain carries TRBV9 and TRBJ1-4; 7 bases line up with TRBD1. Trimming at V came to 0 bases and at J to 0 bases, leaving 8 bases not matched to a gene. The germline V gene has CDR1 SGDLS and CDR2 YYNGEE. The CDR3 has 18 residues. The CDR3: CASSVGRSGTATNEKLFF. CDR3 DNA: TGTGCCAGCAGCGTAGGTCGATCCGGGACAGCAACTAATGAAAAACTGTTTTTT.

This clonotype was seen more than once but under ten times. This chain links TRBV5-1 with TRBJ2-1, with 15 bases fitting TRBD2. In germline, CDR1 is SGHRS, CDR2 YFSETQ. CDR3 length equals 17 residues. J gave up 3 bases and V 0 bases, and 1 base lay outside the gene matches. The CDR3 DNA reads TGCGCCAGCAGCTTGGGGGGACTAGCGGGAGGCTACAATGAGCAGTTCTTC. It specifies CASSLGGLAGGYNEQFF.